This TCR beta chain comes out of a study of blood T cell repertoires in COVID-19. For the study at large: The study drew acute and convalescent COVID-19 samples from the United States, Italy and Spain. T cells, B-cell-depleted T cells, or PBMCs provided the cDNA or gDNA that served as material.

The table came from immunoSEQ multiplex PCR; TCRdb's copy has only in-frame clones and leaves some out. This table has about 100,000 clones, roughly 77% appearing once. This clone was detected a few times. This CDR3 has 16 residues. Germline assignment: CDR1 SEHNR and CDR2 FQNEAQ (reference sequence). The J segment lost 9 bases and the V segment lost 5 bases, leaving 14 bases of the junction unmatched. The chain employs TRBV7-9 and TRBJ2-1; TRBD2 matches 9 bases. Sequencing was performed on peripheral blood. The clonotype originates from a human donor in a cohort sampled during active COVID-19. CDR3 sequence (DNA): TGTGCCAGCAGCCGTCGGGGGGGACTAGCCCGTGGTGAGCAGTTCTTC. It encodes CASSRRGGLARGEQFF.